Presented here are 23 T cell receptor beta chains from one specimen sequenced in a study of blood T cell repertoires in COVID-19. Method: immunoSEQ multiplex PCR; TCRdb's copy keeps in-frame clones and lacks some. Here the sample spans more than 300,000 clones, approximately 89% being singletons. Sequenced material: peripheral blood. The receptor source for this set is a young woman with COVID-19, enrolled during active disease.

The chain employs TRBV7-3 and TRBJ2-6; TRBD1 agrees at 7 bases. Germline V gene data show CDR1 as SGHTA and CDR2 as FQGTGA. This CDR3 contains 18 residues. Germline trimming cut 0 bases from V and 0 bases from J; bases unmatched to any gene: 5. CDR3 residues: CASSLTGTAFSGANVLTF. The CDR3 region has the DNA TGTGCCAGCAGCTTAACCGGGACAGCTTTCTCTGGGGCCAACGTCCTGACTTTC.

The chain combines TRBV10-1 with TRBJ1-3; 10 bases are shared with TRBD1. The germline CDR1 and CDR2 sequences are WNHNN and SYGVQD (reference sequence). CDR3 length: 16 residues. V was pared by 3 bases and J by 0 bases, with 2 bases of the junction left unmatched. The CDR3 DNA sequence: TGCGCCAGCAGTGACTGGACAGGGGGCTCTGGAAACACCATATATTTT. Protein product: CASSDWTGGSGNTIYF.

The CDR3 here is CASSRLAGVGEQYF. CDR3 bases: TGTGCCAGCAGTCGGCTAGCGGGAGTGGGGGAGCAGTACTTC. The gene calls are TRBV28 and TRBJ2-7; 10 bases agree with TRBD2. The junction had 8 bases not matched to a gene; V was cut back by 5 bases and J by 7 bases. The CDR3 is 14 residues long. The germline V gene encodes CDR1 MDHEN and CDR2 SYDVKM.

This clone was recorded only once. The gene calls are TRBV18 and TRBJ1-5, with 7 nucleotides matching TRBD1. Losses at the gene ends were 1 base for V and 4 bases for J; bases not matched to a gene: 4. This CDR3 spans 15 amino acids. Germline assignment: CDR1 KGHSH and CDR2 LQKENI. CDR3 sequence (DNA): TGTGCCAGCTCACCACGGACAGGAACAAATCAGCCCCAGCATTTT. It specifies CASSPRTGTNQPQHF.

The genes are TRBV12-3 or TRBV12-4 and TRBJ2-7, with D uncertain. V was clipped by 6 bases and J by 3 bases, with 6 bases between them. This CDR3 is built from 11 residues. The CDR3 DNA reads TGTGCCAGCAGCTACGACTACGAGCAGTACTTC. It is translated as CASSYDYEQYF.

The chain combines TRBV9 with TRBJ2-4; TRBD2 aligns across 7 bases. The CDR3 consists of 14 residues. Trimming at V came to 4 bases and at J to 10 bases, leaving 11 bases not matched to a gene. Germline V gene sequence: CDR1 SGDLS, CDR2 YYNGEE. The CDR3 spells CASSFGPGEGIQYF. Written as DNA, the CDR3 is TGTGCCAGCAGCTTCGGACCCGGGGAGGGGATTCAGTACTTC.

The V and J genes are TRBV30 and TRBJ2-7; 10 bases align to TRBD2. Germline loops: CDR1 GTSNPN, CDR2 SVGIG (reference sequence). Trimming took 1 base from V and 3 from J; bases not matched to a gene: 3. The CDR3 consists of 14 residues. The CDR3 DNA reads TGTGCCTGGAGTGGGCTAGCGGGAGTCTACGAGCAGTACTTC. Protein: CAWSGLAGVYEQYF.

The genes are TRBV28 and TRBJ2-7; D is perhaps TRBD1 (6 bases). Deletions cut 6 bases from V and 3 bases from J, with 18 bases between. The CDR3 covers 15 residues. CDR1 is MDHEN, CDR2 SYDVKM, per germline. The CDR3 is CASSLRTVKLYEQYF. CDR3 nucleotides: TGTGCCAGCAGCCTTCGGACAGTGAAGCTCTACGAGCAGTACTTC.

The chain carries TRBV4-1 and TRBJ1-5, with D hard to call. CDR1 is MGHRA and CDR2 is YSYEKL in the germline V gene. The CDR3 has 16 residues. Trimming left V 1 base short and J 2 bases short, with 12 bases between. In DNA, the CDR3 is TGCGCCAGCAGCCAAGTGGTGGGAGTTGGCAATCAGCCCCAGCATTTT. It encodes CASSQVVGVGNQPQHF.

The chain has TRBV5-1 and TRBJ2-3, with a weak D call TRBD1 (5 bases). V dropped 1 base and J dropped 6 bases, with 15 bases sitting between them. The germline gives CDR1 SGHRS, CDR2 YFSETQ. The CDR3 consists of 15 residues. The DNA for the CDR3 is TGCGCCAGCAGCTTGACAGGACAACCCGGGGATACGCAGTATTTT. It is translated as CASSLTGQPGDTQYF.

The J gene is TRBJ2-1, the V gene TRBV7-2; D possibly corresponds to TRBD2 (6 bases). The CDR3 is 15 amino acids. V was clipped by 1 base and J by 4 bases, with 11 bases between them. The germline CDR1 and CDR2 sequences are SGHTA and FQGNSA. The CDR3 bases are TGTGCCAGCAGCTTAGGGGGAGGTCCTTACAATGAGCAGTTCTTC. Its translation: CASSLGGGPYNEQFF.

The chain carries TRBV6-5 and TRBJ2-3, with TRBD2 matching 9 bases. Germline CDR1 is MNHEY and CDR2 is SVGAGI. There are 14 residues in the CDR3. Trimming removed 6 bases from V and 3 bases from J; junction bases left unmatched: 4. CDR3 sequence reads: CASRAGGGTDTQYF. In nucleotides, the CDR3 is TGTGCCAGCAGGGCGGGAGGGGGGACAGATACGCAGTATTTT.

The J gene is TRBJ2-7, the V gene TRBV5-1; 7 positions agree with TRBD2. The germline V gene has CDR1 SGHRS and CDR2 YFSETQ. With V trimmed by 4 bases and J by 2 bases, 6 bases remained unmatched. The CDR3 covers 14 residues. Written as DNA, the CDR3 is TGCGCCAGCAGCGATCATGCGGGAGCCTACGAGCAGTACTTC. Residues: CASSDHAGAYEQYF.

V usage is TRBV18 and J usage is TRBJ2-1, with 7 bases aligning to TRBD2. Germline trimming cut 4 bases from V and 1 base from J; bases unmatched to any gene: 7. The germline CDR1 and CDR2 sequences are KGHSH and LQKENI. The CDR3 spans 16 residues. The CDR3 region has the DNA TGTGCCAGCTCACAGACAGCGGGAAGGTCCTACAATGAGCAGTTCTTC. Translating it yields CASSQTAGRSYNEQFF.

The chain uses TRBV9 and TRBJ2-1; weak D call: TRBD2 (5 bases). This CDR3 region has 14 residues. V was shortened by 4 bases and J by 4 bases, with 12 bases between the two germline ends. Per germline, CDR1 SGDLS and CDR2 YYNGEE. The CDR3 here is CASSPLAGYNEQFF. CDR3 sequence (DNA): TGTGCCAGCAGCCCCCTAGCAGGTTACAATGAGCAGTTCTTC.

This chain connects TRBV19 to TRBJ2-3, with 11 positions matching TRBD1. The ends lost 3 bases at V and 4 bases at J; junction bases unmatched: 3. The CDR3 runs 15 residues. Germline assignment: CDR1 LNHDA and CDR2 SQIVND (reference sequence). For the CDR3, the DNA is TGTGCCAGTAGTATCGGACAGGGGGCCCCAGATACGCAGTATTTT. Protein sequence: CASSIGQGAPDTQYF.

V and J are TRBV7-2 and TRBJ1-2, with D possibly matching TRBD1 (6 bases). This CDR3 has 11 amino acids. Germline lookup yields CDR1 SGHTA and CDR2 FQGNSA. The V end was cut by 10 bases, the J end by 5 bases, with 11 bases between. CDR3 residues: CATSTGYGYTF. The CDR3, as DNA: TGTGCCACCTCGACAGGTTATGGCTACACCTTC.

The CDR3 spells CASSDRTSGRAEQFF. The CDR3 nucleotides read TGTGCCAGCAGTGACAGGACTAGCGGGAGGGCTGAGCAGTTCTTC. V and J are TRBV25-1 and TRBJ2-1, with 15 nucleotides matching TRBD2. The V and J ends lost 3 bases and 9 bases, in that order; junction bases with no gene match: 3. The CDR3 is made up of 15 amino acids. In germline, CDR1 is MGHDK, CDR2 SYGVNS.

The chain has TRBV9 and TRBJ1-5; TRBD1 matches 10 bases. CDR1 is SGDLS and CDR2 is YYNGEE in the germline V gene. This CDR3 comprises 21 residues. Trimming at V came to 4 bases and at J to 0 bases, leaving 19 bases not matched to a gene. The DNA for the CDR3 is TGTGCCAGCAGCTCGCACCCTCCGGGACAGGGGCCGTCCTATAGCAATCAGCCCCAGCATTTT. This gives the protein CASSSHPPGQGPSYSNQPQHF.

CDR3 sequence (DNA): TGTGCCATCAGTGAGTCGGGGGGAACTGAAGCTTTCTTT. Encoded protein: CAISESGGTEAFF. The chain joins TRBV10-3 to TRBJ1-1, with TRBD1 as a possible D gene (5 bases). V shed 0 bases and J shed 5 bases, with 7 bases lying between them. The germline CDR1 and CDR2 sequences are ENHRY and SYGVKD. The CDR3 totals 13 residues.

The V and J genes are TRBV5-4 and TRBJ2-2; 9 bases are a match to TRBD1. Germline V gene lookup returns CDR1 SGHNT and CDR2 YYREEE (reference sequence). Unmatched junction bases numbered 12, after V lost 4 bases and J lost 5 bases. This CDR3 is 17 amino acids long. CDR3 loop: CASSNPADRGDTGELFF. The CDR3 bases are TGTGCCAGCAGCAACCCAGCGGACAGGGGCGATACCGGGGAGCTGTTTTTT.

The chain has TRBV11-2 and TRBJ1-4, with D maybe TRBD1 (6 bases). Germline CDR1 and CDR2: SGHAT and FQNNGV. V lost 5 bases to trimming and J lost 5 bases, with 18 bases between them. CDR3 length: 16 amino acids. The CDR3 protein is CASSTEGEGRNEKLFF. The CDR3 coding sequence is TGTGCCAGCAGCACAGAGGGGGAGGGGCGGAATGAAAAACTGTTTTTT.

The J gene is TRBJ1-4, the V gene TRBV27, with 8 bases matching TRBD1. Trimming at V came to 5 bases and at J to 7 bases, leaving 9 bases not matched to a gene. CDR1 and CDR2 from the germline V gene are MNHEY and SMNVEV (reference sequence). This CDR3 has 15 residues. CDR3 protein: CASSTAGGIGEKLFF. The CDR3 DNA reads TGTGCCAGCAGTACAGCAGGGGGCATTGGTGAAAAACTGTTTTTT.